The subject of this entry is one T cell receptor (beta chain). Its target antigen remains unknown. The record has no base qualities; no much larger clone is one base away. The TCR beta CDR3 regions were amplified from RNA transcripts. The TCR CDR3 was subjected to a first round of RT-PCR using the HTBI primer set and the Qiagen OneStep RT-PCR kit. Libraries were constructed in a second round of multiplex PCR, after which size selection and purification were carried out. The libraries were sequenced on an Illumina HiSeq2000 using paired-end 100 bp reads. Turning to the authors' computational methods: Raw data were processed with SOAPnuke, discarding reads with adapters, uncalled bases, mean Phred below 15, or no exact constant-primer or identifier match. High-quality paired reads were merged with COPE v1.2.5, and unique nucleotide sequences were defined as clonotypes. MiTCR v1.1 was used to align clonotypes to the IMGT TRBV, TRBD and TRBJ reference segments. The analysis was restricted to V-J combinations with a frequency above 0.0001, which together covered approximately 99% of the repertoires. A TCS score was defined as the ratio of F50 (clonal expansion) to E x V (chaos), with BLOSUM62-based TCRdist applied between CDR3 peptides within each V-J. Welch's t-statistics and random forest reduced roughly 540 V-J features to 13, which were used in a naive Bayes classifier (R e1071). TCRdb redid the processing of the public reads, applying fastp at Q25 and MiXCR, and retained in-frame beta chains. Each entry merges the rows of one CDR3 protein and shows their most common DNA and genes. What appears here as the V and J calls and clone size reflects TCRdb's work, not the paper's. The sample table holds 250,000 to 350,000 distinct CDR3 sequences, of which over 20% were seen once. Around two thirds of the sample comes from the top ten.

Moderately to severely active disease, a Clinical Activity Score of at least 3, a NOSPECS grade of at least 4, and a duration under 3 months were present in ophthalmopathy patients. Patients with uncontrolled infections, other autoimmune diseases, pregnancy or lactation were excluded. Clinical symptoms, serum thyroxine and TRAb, thyroid ultrasound, and orbital computed tomography formed the basis for the diagnoses. PBMCs were separated from roughly 9.3 ml of fresh peripheral blood using Ficoll-Paque density gradient centrifugation. Total RNA was extracted with Trizol reagent, and quality was checked on an Agilent 2100 Bioanalyzer. Relative to germline, V is missing 0 bases and J is missing 1 base, with 9 bases of the junction outside any gene match. CDR1 and CDR2 are drawn from the germline V gene (reference sequence): DFQATT, SNEGSKA. The CDR3 measures 17 amino acids from cysteine to phenylalanine. CDR3 DNA only is kept here, 51 bases in frame from base 1.

The source of the sample is a study of T cells in Graves' hyperthyroidism and ophthalmopathy (dated by TCRdb to about 2019). For the wider study: Peripheral blood samples were taken at initial diagnosis, before any treatment was given. To identify TCR V-J signatures that set the groups apart, the researchers used a discovery cohort of more than 95 patients, made up of approximately 43 with Graves' ophthalmopathy and 57 with stable Graves' hyperthyroidism. Prospective prediction of ophthalmopathy was tested in an independent validation cohort of 18 to 20 hyperthyroidism patients and around 16 patients who later progressed to ophthalmopathy. The 95 to 100 discovery patients were randomly divided into training and test sets at a 7:3 ratio. Thyroid tissue and blood T-cell repertoires from six Graves' hyperthyroidism patients were also compared in the study. Once sampling was done, hyperthyroidism patients were given methimazole at a starting dose of 30 mg daily, whereas ophthalmopathy patients were given high-dose intravenous methylprednisolone. According to the paper, TCR Vbeta CDR3 sequencing was carried out on some 140 peripheral blood samples, which came from about 45 ophthalmopathy, some 73 hyperthyroidism and around 17 progressor patients. Study-wide conclusions, independent of this receptor: Most expanded thyroid clonotypes (frequency above 0.001) were also detected in blood, a finding suggesting that blood repertoires may reflect thyroid immune responses. Sample size was not statistically predetermined, and blinding of investigators to group allocation was not performed. In validation, the model predicted progression to ophthalmopathy with over 60% sensitivity and around 72% specificity, a median of 6.5 months before onset. In cross-validation, a model built on a 13 V-J signature told ophthalmopathy apart from stable hyperthyroidism with 85% to 90% sensitivity and roughly 83% specificity, and in testing the same model reached 80%/75%.

The chain uses TRBV20-1 and TRBJ2-7, and TRBD2 matches 10 of the central bases. This clonotype was obtained from a man aged 30-40 years with Graves' ophthalmopathy. Source material: blood. The CDR3 sequence is CSARDISGRPSSYEQYF. The nucleotide sequence reads as follows: TGCAGTGCTAGAGATATTAGCGGGAGGCCATCTTCCTACGAGCAGTACTTC.